This TCR beta chain was profiled in a study of T cells in localized non-small cell lung cancer. The sample holds a few counts of this clone. The antigen remains undetermined. Findings and limits, study-wide: Compared with tumor, uninvolved adjacent lung displayed greater T cell clonality, ranking highest overall. Median approximately 58 top-100 tumor clones were shared with paired adjacent lung.

Trimming took 5 bases from V and 0 from J, leaving 16 bases between them. In germline, CDR1 is SGHNT, CDR2 YENEEA. The CDR3 spans 16 residues. Assay used: immunoSEQ multiplex PCR; TCRdb lists only in-frame clones, some missing. Of about 3,000 clones in the sample, about 31% were seen once. The starting material was normal lung tissue next to the tumor, obtained before any cancer treatment. The receptor was isolated from a woman aged 35-75 years with stage I lung adenocarcinoma. The chain uses TRBV11-3 and TRBJ1-1; a weak D match, TRBD1 (6 bases). The CDR3 bases are TGTGCCAGCAGCCTTCGGTCCGGACAGATGAACACTGAAGCTTTCTTT. Translated: CASSLRSGQMNTEAFF.